This T cell receptor beta chain was observed in a study of blood T cell repertoires in COVID-19. Study-level background: The analysed material was cDNA or gDNA that came from T cells, B-cell-depleted T cells, or PBMCs.

The participants were between roughly 18 and 89 years old and came from some 23 US areas. Method: immunoSEQ multiplex PCR; TCRdb's copy keeps in-frame clones and lacks some. Of under 300,000 clones detected, around 90% appear once; the ten largest clones hold approximately 1.9%. The CDR3 covers 12 residues. The germline V and J ends were trimmed by 4 bases and 8 bases, with 12 bases remaining between them. The germline CDR1 and CDR2 sequences are SGHDT and YYEEEE. The sequence was collected from a woman younger than 30 who had recovered from COVID-19. J is TRBJ1-2 and V is TRBV5-6; a possible D gene is TRBD1 (5 bases). The sample consisted of PBMCs or T cells enriched from blood (not recorded which). CDR3 sequence (DNA): TGTGCCAGCAGCCCCGGGGGGTGGGGCTACACCTTC. Its translation is CASSPGGWGYTF.